This T cell receptor beta chain was observed in a study of blood T cell repertoires in COVID-19. Study in general: Samples representing acute and convalescent COVID-19 were sourced from the United States, Italy and Spain. In each case, the material was cDNA or gDNA derived from T cells, B-cell-depleted T cells, or PBMCs.

In the authors' workflow: Using reference gene primer amplification, nucleated cell counts were estimated. TCRdb's copy holds only in-frame clones and misses some; the assay was immunoSEQ multiplex PCR. The DNA was the basis for D and trimming; V, J and clone size are from that table. The table has some 150,000 clones, about four fifths seen once; the top ten hold approximately 9.2%. Germline assignment: CDR1 SGHRS and CDR2 YFSETQ. The CDR3 spans 14 residues. J lost 7 bases, V lost 4 bases, and 9 bases had no gene match. This clone has just one count. The rearrangement joins TRBV5-1 to TRBJ2-5, with 8 bases aligning to TRBD2. The sequenced material came from peripheral blood. The TCR originated in a human donor with acute or convalescent COVID-19. The donor label of this sample is uncertain. The DNA of the CDR3 is TGCGCCAGCAGCCCGCGGGGGGACCGGGCGACCCAGTACTTC. Translated, it gives CASSPRGDRATQYF.